A selection of T cell receptor beta chains follows, all from one sample in a study of blood T cell repertoires in COVID-19. Sequenced by immunoSEQ multiplex PCR; TCRdb stores in-frame clones only, minus some. The repertoire has fewer than 300,000 clones, around 89% of them found once; the top ten carry about 6%. Sequencing was carried out using peripheral blood. The receptors come from a woman in her fifties or sixties with COVID-19, enrolled during active disease. The CDR3 runs from the conserved cysteine through the conserved F or W. A D gene is named only where the DNA matches it firmly. For some rows the clone size is stated as once, few or many, or as a class when expanded; others skip it.

.	TRBV19	TRBJ2-5	.	CASSISTAQETQYF	TGTGCCAGTAGTATTTCAACAGCCCAAGAGACCCAGTACTTC
TRBD2	TRBV5-4	TRBJ2-1	.	CASSLSSSGRGHEQFF	TGTGCCAGCAGCTTGAGTTCAAGCGGGAGGGGCCATGAGCAGTTCTTC
TRBD2	TRBV6-1	TRBJ2-7	.	CASSDLLAGGSYEQYF	TGTGCCAGCAGTGACCTACTAGCGGGAGGCTCCTACGAGCAGTACTTC
.	TRBV2	TRBJ1-4	.	CASTTGGLNEKLFF	TGTGCCAGCACGACAGGCGGACTTAATGAAAAACTGTTTTTT
TRBD1	TRBV5-1	TRBJ2-7	.	CASSLVGTGGYEQYF	TGCGCCAGCAGCTTGGTAGGGACAGGGGGCTACGAGCAGTACTTC
.	TRBV27	TRBJ2-3	.	CASSFGAGISTDTQYF	TGTGCCAGCAGTTTCGGTGCGGGAATAAGCACAGATACGCAGTATTTT
TRBD1	TRBV24-1	TRBJ2-3	.	CATSQTGGADTQYF	TGTGCCACCAGCCAGACAGGGGGCGCAGATACGCAGTATTTT
TRBD1	TRBV6-5	TRBJ2-5	.	CASTLGQQETQYF	TGTGCCAGCACCTTGGGACAGCAAGAGACCCAGTACTTC
TRBD1	TRBV6-5	TRBJ1-4	once	CASRNGQGANEKLFF	TGTGCCAGCAGAAACGGACAGGGCGCTAATGAAAAACTGTTTTTT
.	TRBV9	TRBJ2-1	.	CASSPTHNEQFF	TGTGCCAGCAGCCCCACTCACAATGAGCAGTTCTTC
TRBD2	TRBV13	TRBJ2-1	.	CASSSIREGTTYNEQFF	TGTGCCAGCAGCTCAATACGGGAGGGCACAACCTACAATGAGCAGTTCTTC
TRBD1	TRBV3-1/TRBV3-2	TRBJ2-1	.	CASSQGLRDRGRRTGNTNEQFF	TGTGCCAGCAGCCAAGGACTCCGGGACAGGGGGCGCAGGACGGGGAATACCAATGAGCAGTTCTTC
.	TRBV30	TRBJ1-2	few	CAWSLPRLYGYTF	TGTGCCTGGAGCTTGCCGAGGCTCTATGGCTACACCTTC
.	TRBV6-5	TRBJ2-7	.	CASSYRQNEQYF	TGTGCCAGCAGTTACAGACAGAACGAGCAGTACTTC
TRBD2	TRBV3-1/TRBV3-2	TRBJ2-7	.	CASSQAASGWLREQYF	TGTGCCAGCAGCCAAGCTGCTAGCGGGTGGTTGCGTGAGCAGTACTTC
TRBD2	TRBV3-1/TRBV3-2	TRBJ2-1	once	CASSQVAGASSYNEQFF	TGTGCCAGCAGCCAAGTAGCGGGGGCGAGCTCCTACAATGAGCAGTTCTTC
.	TRBV30	TRBJ1-2	.	CAWSVIGARGYGYTF	TGTGCCTGGAGTGTAATAGGGGCGCGGGGCTATGGCTACACCTTC
TRBD2	TRBV10-3	TRBJ2-7	.	CAISDLAGSYEQYF	TGTGCCATCAGTGACCTAGCGGGGTCCTACGAGCAGTACTTC
.	TRBV21-1	TRBJ2-5	.	CASSAQGRRETQYF	TGTGCCAGCAGCGCACAGGGGAGGCGAGAGACCCAGTACTTC
.	TRBV12-3/TRBV12-4	TRBJ2-1	.	CASTLRGNEQFF	TGTGCCAGCACTTTACGGGGCAATGAGCAGTTCTTC
.	TRBV6-5	TRBJ2-1	.	CASSFQGNEQFF	TGTGCCAGCAGTTTCCAGGGGAATGAGCAGTTCTTC
.	TRBV9	TRBJ2-1	.	CASSTGVYNEQFF	TGTGCCAGCAGCACCGGGGTCTACAATGAGCAGTTCTTC
TRBD2	TRBV7-2	TRBJ2-5	.	CASSFGLAGETQYF	TGTGCCAGCAGCTTTGGACTAGCGGGAGAGACCCAGTACTTC
TRBD1	TRBV7-2	TRBJ1-2	.	CASSQTRQGGYGYTF	TGTGCCAGCAGCCAAACCCGACAGGGTGGCTATGGCTACACCTTC
.	TRBV3-1/TRBV3-2	TRBJ2-3	.	CASSVTPLGPSGDTQYF	TGTGCCAGCAGCGTCACCCCACTCGGTCCTTCGGGTGATACGCAGTATTTT
TRBD2	TRBV7-9	TRBJ2-7	.	CASSSQSTSGTTYEQYF	TGTGCCAGCAGCTCCCAATCGACTAGCGGGACCACCTACGAGCAGTACTTC
TRBD1	TRBV11-2	TRBJ1-1	.	CASSPRGTGGTEAFF	TGTGCCAGCAGCCCGAGGGGGACAGGGGGAACGGAAGCTTTCTTT
TRBD1	TRBV5-6	TRBJ2-5	.	CASSVGPTGKETQYF	TGTGCCAGCAGCGTTGGACCGACAGGGAAAGAGACCCAGTACTTC
.	TRBV7-2	TRBJ2-1	.	CASSSPNDNEQFF	TGTGCCAGCAGCTCGCCTAACGACAATGAGCAGTTCTTC
TRBD2	TRBV7-2	TRBJ2-5	.	CASSFGLAGEETQYF	TGTGCCAGCAGCTTCGGACTAGCGGGAGAAGAGACCCAGTACTTC
.	TRBV19	TRBJ2-1	.	CASSLRTAYNEQFF	TGTGCCAGTAGTCTCAGGACAGCCTACAATGAGCAGTTCTTC
TRBD1	TRBV19	TRBJ1-5	.	CASRQGGLEQPQHF	TGTGCCAGTAGGCAGGGGGGATTAGAGCAGCCCCAGCATTTT
.	TRBV7-9	TRBJ2-1	.	CASSLSSLADLRDEQFF	TGTGCCAGCAGCTTAAGTTCACTAGCCGACCTTCGCGATGAGCAGTTCTTC
.	TRBV7-9	TRBJ1-4	.	CASSLAIFGSSEKLFF	TGTGCCAGCAGCTTAGCGATATTCGGGTCGAGTGAAAAACTGTTTTTT
.	TRBV27	TRBJ2-3	.	CASSRREVDTQYF	TGTGCCAGCAGCCGACGAGAGGTAGATACGCAGTATTTT
TRBD1	TRBV5-1	TRBJ2-3	.	CASSWGQPSSTDTQYF	TGCGCCAGCAGCTGGGGACAGCCGTCTAGCACAGATACGCAGTATTTT
.	TRBV6-1	TRBJ1-1	.	CASSQPRQRGTEAFF	TGTGCCAGCAGCCAACCGCGCCAAAGGGGCACTGAAGCTTTCTTT
.	TRBV5-1	TRBJ2-2	.	CASSLQGYTGELFF	TGCGCCAGCAGCTTACAGGGATACACCGGGGAGCTGTTTTTT
TRBD1	TRBV28	TRBJ1-4	.	CASRKGGTNEKLFF	TGTGCCAGCAGAAAAGGGGGCACTAATGAAAAACTGTTTTTT
.	TRBV27	TRBJ2-3	.	CASSSIKIELQGVTDTQYF	TGTGCCAGCAGTTCAATAAAAATAGAACTACAGGGAGTCACAGATACGCAGTATTTT
.	TRBV29-1	TRBJ1-1	.	CSVTGRNTEAFF	TGCAGCGTGACGGGTCGAAACACTGAAGCTTTCTTT
TRBD2	TRBV7-2	TRBJ2-3	.	CASSLGLAGGTDTQYF	TGTGCCAGCAGCTTAGGGCTAGCGGGAGGTACAGATACGCAGTATTTT
.	TRBV2	TRBJ2-3	.	CASRTDTRGTDTQYF	TGTGCCAGCAGGACCGACACGCGAGGCACAGATACGCAGTATTTT
TRBD1	TRBV29-1	TRBJ2-5	.	CSVFRGRGETQYF	TGCAGCGTATTCAGGGGGAGAGGAGAGACCCAGTACTTC
.	TRBV4-1	TRBJ2-7	.	CASSDPRGQAPYEQYF	TGCGCCAGCAGCGATCCTCGCGGGCAGGCCCCCTACGAGCAGTACTTC
.	TRBV18	TRBJ1-3	.	CASSRDNSGNTIYF	TGTGCCAGCTCACGCGACAATTCTGGAAACACCATATATTTT
TRBD2	TRBV7-9	TRBJ2-1	.	CASSLALSSGSGDEQFF	TGTGCCAGCAGCTTAGCCCTATCGAGCGGGAGTGGCGATGAGCAGTTCTTC
TRBD1	TRBV18	TRBJ1-1	once	CASSPPDRLNTEAFF	TGTGCCAGCTCACCTCCGGACAGGTTGAACACTGAAGCTTTCTTT
TRBD2	TRBV24-1	TRBJ2-7	.	CATSGPPPGRGDTYEQYF	TGTGCCACCAGTGGACCCCCCCCTGGGAGGGGTGATACCTACGAGCAGTACTTC
.	TRBV9	TRBJ2-1	.	CASSVATGSYNEQFF	TGTGCCAGCAGCGTAGCTACGGGAAGCTACAATGAGCAGTTCTTC
TRBD2	TRBV7-2	TRBJ2-7	.	CASSYGLAITYEQYF	TGTGCCAGCAGCTACGGACTAGCGATCACCTACGAGCAGTACTTC
TRBD1	TRBV5-4	TRBJ1-4	.	CASSLQGSEKLFF	TGTGCCAGCAGCTTACAGGGGAGTGAAAAACTGTTTTTT
.	TRBV3-1/TRBV3-2	TRBJ2-5	.	CASSQDLADEETQYF	TGTGCCAGCAGCCAAGATCTGGCAGATGAAGAGACCCAGTACTTC
.	TRBV7-6	TRBJ2-5	.	CASSLAAGEETQYF	TGTGCCAGCAGCTTAGCGGCCGGAGAAGAGACCCAGTACTTC
.	TRBV6-2/TRBV6-3	TRBJ2-3	.	CASSRGWGLTDTQYF	TGTGCCAGCAGTCGCGGGTGGGGTCTCACAGATACGCAGTATTTT
TRBD1	TRBV4-3	TRBJ2-1	.	CASSQTPGGPYSSSYNEQFF	TGCGCCAGCAGCCAAACCCCAGGGGGCCCTTATTCCAGCTCCTACAATGAGCAGTTCTTC
TRBD1	TRBV3-1/TRBV3-2	TRBJ1-2	.	CASSQGDRVGYTF	TGTGCCAGCAGCCAAGGGGACAGGGTTGGCTACACCTTC